The 5 T cell receptor beta chains presented below share a single source sample, sequenced in a study of blood T cell repertoires in COVID-19. This table comes from immunoSEQ multiplex PCR, and its TCRdb copy is limited to in-frame clones, with some not included. Of approximately 100,000 clones listed, over 75% were seen once; the top ten hold roughly 12%. The sequenced sample was peripheral blood. Receptors were obtained from a human donor in a cohort sampled during active COVID-19.

The chain recombines TRBV3-1 (or the pseudogene TRBV3-2) with TRBJ1-5; 7 bases map to TRBD1. The CDR3 has 16 amino acids. CDR1 is LGHDT, CDR2 YNNKEL, per germline (reference sequence). V was pared by 4 bases and J by 7 bases, with 13 bases of the junction left unmatched. CDR3 in amino acids: CASSPLRRGRGQPQHF. For the CDR3, the DNA is TGTGCCAGCAGCCCCCTGCGGAGGGGGCGAGGACAGCCCCAGCATTTT.

The V and J genes are TRBV18 and TRBJ2-2; weak D call: TRBD2 (5 bases). Germline-derived CDR1 and CDR2 are KGHSH and LQKENI. V shed 3 bases and J shed 6 bases, with 11 bases lying between them. The CDR3 runs to 14 residues. The CDR3 DNA is TGTGCCAGCTCACCTGGGCTAGCCCCCGGGGAGCTGTTTTTT. This gives the protein CASSPGLAPGELFF.

The chain couples TRBV21-1 to TRBJ2-5; the D call TRBD1 from the table was never checked on the DNA. TRBV21-1 is designated a pseudogene. This CDR3 contains 16 residues. The CDR3 DNA reads as TGTGCCAGCAGCAAGATCGCTACAGGGGGCCAAGAGACCCAGTACTTC. It is translated as CASSKIATGGQETQYF.

The J gene is TRBJ2-3, the V gene TRBV4-2, with 8 positions matching TRBD2. The CDR3 consists of 16 residues. From germline, CDR1 is LGHNA and CDR2 YNFKEQ. With V trimmed by 4 bases and J by 1 base, 7 bases remained unmatched. Written as DNA, the CDR3 is TGTGCCAGCAGCCCCCGGGGGGGAGGGGGCACAGATACGCAGTATTTT. Translated: CASSPRGGGGTDTQYF.

The sample holds one count of this clone. J is TRBJ2-7 and V is TRBV5-1; 11 bases line up with TRBD1. Unmatched junction bases numbered 5, after V lost 4 bases and J lost 2 bases. The CDR3 spans 15 residues. The V gene's germline CDR1 is SGHRS and CDR2 YFSETQ. The CDR3 region is CASSPDRGRPYEQYF. The CDR3, as DNA: TGCGCCAGCAGCCCGGACAGGGGGCGACCCTACGAGCAGTACTTC.